This is a list of T cell receptor beta chains from one sample in a study of control samples from healthy donors and cancer patients. TCRdb keeps only in-frame clones here, not all; method: immunoSEQ multiplex PCR. The table lists around 90,000 clones, roughly 84% of them singletons. Sequencing was carried out using blood. These receptors were taken from a woman aged 40 to 50 in good health. The CDR3 runs from the conserved cysteine through the conserved F or W. D genes are given only for firm matches. Expanded clones are given a class, and other clones once, few, many or no size at all.

d_call: TRBD1
j_call: TRBJ2-2
v_call: TRBV5-4
clone_size: -
cdr3_nt: TGTGCCAGCAGCTTGGCTCCGGGACAGGGGGTCACCGGGGAGCTGTTTTTT
cdr3_aa: CASSLAPGQGVTGELFF

d_call: -
j_call: TRBJ1-1
v_call: TRBV5-1
clone_size: -
cdr3_nt: TGCGCCAGCAGCTTAGTCGGGTCGGGAGGGACTGAAGCTTTCTTT
cdr3_aa: CASSLVGSGGTEAFF

d_call: TRBD2
j_call: TRBJ2-2
v_call: TRBV27
clone_size: -
cdr3_nt: TGTGCCAGCAGTTTAAAACTAGCGGGGCCTTACACCGGGGAGCTGTTTTTT
cdr3_aa: CASSLKLAGPYTGELFF

d_call: -
j_call: TRBJ2-7
v_call: TRBV6-5
clone_size: -
cdr3_nt: TGTGCCAGCAGTTACGATCGGGGAATGGTCTACGAGCAGTACTTC
cdr3_aa: CASSYDRGMVYEQYF

d_call: TRBD1
j_call: TRBJ2-2
v_call: TRBV4-3
clone_size: -
cdr3_nt: TGCGCCAGCAGCCAAAGGACAGGGGGAAAGACCGGGGAGCTGTTTTTT
cdr3_aa: CASSQRTGGKTGELFF

d_call: -
j_call: TRBJ2-6
v_call: TRBV19
clone_size: -
cdr3_nt: TGTGCCAGTAGTATGGAGAGGGGTACTGGGGCCAACGTCCTGACTTTC
cdr3_aa: CASSMERGTGANVLTF

d_call: -
j_call: TRBJ2-7
v_call: TRBV2
clone_size: once
cdr3_nt: TGTGCCAGCACCTACACGGGGGAGCAGTACTTC
cdr3_aa: CASTYTGEQYF

d_call: TRBD1
j_call: TRBJ2-5
v_call: TRBV5-4
clone_size: -
cdr3_nt: TGTGCCAGCAGCCTCGGGACAGGGGGAGAGACCCAGTACTTC
cdr3_aa: CASSLGTGGETQYF

d_call: -
j_call: TRBJ1-5
v_call: TRBV6-5
clone_size: -
cdr3_nt: TGTGCCAGCAGCGCACAGGATTATCAGCCCCAGCATTTT
cdr3_aa: CASSAQDYQPQHF

d_call: TRBD1
j_call: TRBJ1-1
v_call: TRBV20-1
clone_size: few
cdr3_nt: TGCAGTGCTAGTAGGAAGAGGACAGGGGGCACTGAAGCTTTCTTT
cdr3_aa: CSASRKRTGGTEAFF

d_call: -
j_call: TRBJ1-1
v_call: TRBV5-1
clone_size: -
cdr3_nt: TGCGCCAGCAGCTTATCGGGGGACTCGCCTGAAGCTTTCTTT
cdr3_aa: CASSLSGDSPEAFF

d_call: -
j_call: TRBJ2-3
v_call: TRBV10-2
clone_size: -
cdr3_nt: TGCGCCAGCAGTGATCAGCTTAGCACAGATACGCAGTATTTT
cdr3_aa: CASSDQLSTDTQYF

d_call: -
j_call: TRBJ1-4
v_call: TRBV2
clone_size: once
cdr3_nt: TGTGCCAGCACCCGAACCCAGGGAAATCCAGAAACTAATGAAAAACTGTTTTTT
cdr3_aa: CASTRTQGNPETNEKLFF

d_call: -
j_call: TRBJ2-3
v_call: TRBV10-2
clone_size: -
cdr3_nt: TGCGCCAGCAGTGACTCGGACAGGGAGGGGACCGCAGATACGCAGTATTTT
cdr3_aa: CASSDSDREGTADTQYF

d_call: TRBD1
j_call: TRBJ1-3
v_call: TRBV18
clone_size: -
cdr3_nt: TGTGCCAGCTCACCAACTATCGGACAGGAGGGAAGGGGCACCATATATTTT
cdr3_aa: CASSPTIGQEGRGTIYF

d_call: -
j_call: TRBJ2-7
v_call: TRBV5-1
clone_size: once
cdr3_nt: TGCGCCAGCAGCTTGGGAGGTAGCGACTCTATCTCACTTTACCGGGACGAGCAGTACTTC
cdr3_aa: CASSLGGSDSISLYRDEQYF

d_call: -
j_call: TRBJ2-3
v_call: TRBV10-1
clone_size: once
cdr3_nt: TGCGCCAGCAGTGACTTGCAGGGGACAGATACGCAGTATTTT
cdr3_aa: CASSDLQGTDTQYF

d_call: -
j_call: TRBJ1-5
v_call: TRBV10-3
clone_size: few
cdr3_nt: TGTGCCATCAGTGAGTCAGAAAGGAATCAGCCCCAGCATTTT
cdr3_aa: CAISESERNQPQHF

d_call: -
j_call: TRBJ1-2
v_call: TRBV6-2/TRBV6-3
clone_size: -
cdr3_nt: TGTGCCAGCAGTTACTCACGGCACTCCTATGGCTACACCTTC
cdr3_aa: CASSYSRHSYGYTF

d_call: TRBD1
j_call: TRBJ2-2
v_call: TRBV7-2
clone_size: -
cdr3_nt: TGTGCCAGCAGCTCCGGGACAGCACACACCGGGGAGCTGTTTTTT
cdr3_aa: CASSSGTAHTGELFF

d_call: TRBD2
j_call: TRBJ2-3
v_call: TRBV5-1
clone_size: -
cdr3_nt: TGCGCCAGCACCCGGGGGGGCAGCATCGATACGCAGTATTTT
cdr3_aa: CASTRGGSIDTQYF

d_call: -
j_call: TRBJ2-3
v_call: TRBV7-3
clone_size: -
cdr3_nt: TGTGCCAGCAGCTTAATCGGGGATACAGATACGCAGTATTTT
cdr3_aa: CASSLIGDTDTQYF

d_call: -
j_call: TRBJ1-3
v_call: TRBV5-6
clone_size: -
cdr3_nt: TGTGCCAGCAGCTTGAATTTACCTGGAAACACCATATATTTT
cdr3_aa: CASSLNLPGNTIYF

d_call: -
j_call: TRBJ1-1
v_call: TRBV27
clone_size: once
cdr3_nt: TGTGCCAGCAGTTTAAATGGAGGTACTGAAGCTTTCTTT
cdr3_aa: CASSLNGGTEAFF

d_call: -
j_call: TRBJ1-3
v_call: TRBV9
clone_size: -
cdr3_nt: TGTGCCAGCAGCGTCGACTTAAACGGGAACACCATATATTTT
cdr3_aa: CASSVDLNGNTIYF

d_call: -
j_call: TRBJ1-2
v_call: TRBV5-1
clone_size: -
cdr3_nt: TGCGCCAGCAGCCCGATCGGGGCGTTAAGCTATGGCTACACCTTC
cdr3_aa: CASSPIGALSYGYTF

d_call: -
j_call: TRBJ2-7
v_call: TRBV10-2
clone_size: -
cdr3_nt: TGCGCCAGCAGTGTCTCAGAGAGCTCCTACGAGCAGTACTTC
cdr3_aa: CASSVSESSYEQYF

d_call: -
j_call: TRBJ1-1
v_call: TRBV7-3
clone_size: -
cdr3_nt: TGTGCCAGCAGCTTACGCCGGGAAACTGAAGCTTTCTTT
cdr3_aa: CASSLRRETEAFF

d_call: -
j_call: TRBJ2-3
v_call: TRBV15
clone_size: -
cdr3_nt: TGTGCCACCAGCAGAGATCGGTCGGCGGATACGCAGTATTTT
cdr3_aa: CATSRDRSADTQYF

d_call: -
j_call: TRBJ1-1
v_call: TRBV5-6
clone_size: few
cdr3_nt: TGTGCCAGCAGCATAGACAGTTATTCCGTGAACACTGAAGCTTTCTTT
cdr3_aa: CASSIDSYSVNTEAFF

d_call: TRBD1
j_call: TRBJ1-1
v_call: TRBV27
clone_size: -
cdr3_nt: TGTGCCAGCAGTTTAAGGGGACAGGGGTCGACAATTCTGGGGGTGAACACTGAAGCTTTCTTT
cdr3_aa: CASSLRGQGSTILGVNTEAFF

d_call: TRBD2
j_call: TRBJ2-2
v_call: TRBV4-3
clone_size: -
cdr3_nt: TGCGCCAGCAGCCACGGGACTAGCGGAGGGGAGCTGTTTTTT
cdr3_aa: CASSHGTSGGELFF

d_call: TRBD1
j_call: TRBJ1-2
v_call: TRBV10-3
clone_size: -
cdr3_nt: TGTGCCATCAGCCAAGCGGGACAGCCATATGGCTACACCTTC
cdr3_aa: CAISQAGQPYGYTF

d_call: TRBD1
j_call: TRBJ1-2
v_call: TRBV3-1/TRBV3-2
clone_size: once
cdr3_nt: TGTGCCAGCAGCCAAGATCGGGGGGACAGGGGGTATGGCTACACCTTC
cdr3_aa: CASSQDRGDRGYGYTF

d_call: -
j_call: TRBJ1-2
v_call: TRBV3-1/TRBV3-2
clone_size: -
cdr3_nt: TGTGCCAGCAGCCAAGACTCGGCCCCCAGCCTCTATGGCTACACCTTC
cdr3_aa: CASSQDSAPSLYGYTF

d_call: -
j_call: TRBJ2-3
v_call: TRBV30
clone_size: -
cdr3_nt: TGTGCCTGGTCTGAGGGGGGCCCAGATACGCAGTATTTT
cdr3_aa: CAWSEGGPDTQYF

d_call: -
j_call: TRBJ1-5
v_call: TRBV28
clone_size: -
cdr3_nt: TGTGCCAGCAGTCCGCAGGGTCGGCGCAATCAGCCCCAGCATTTT
cdr3_aa: CASSPQGRRNQPQHF

d_call: TRBD2
j_call: TRBJ2-7
v_call: TRBV10-3
clone_size: -
cdr3_nt: TGTGCCATCAGGAAAGCGGGGGGCCCCAACGGGGGTGAGCAGTACTTC
cdr3_aa: CAIRKAGGPNGGEQYF

d_call: -
j_call: TRBJ1-3
v_call: TRBV5-8
clone_size: -
cdr3_nt: TGTGCCACCTCCCCAGGGAGGTCTGGAAACACCATATATTTT
cdr3_aa: CATSPGRSGNTIYF

d_call: -
j_call: TRBJ1-4
v_call: TRBV9
clone_size: few
cdr3_nt: TGTGCCAGCAGCGAGTCCAGTGCAACTAATGAAAAACTGTTTTTT
cdr3_aa: CASSESSATNEKLFF

d_call: TRBD1
j_call: TRBJ1-3
v_call: TRBV4-1
clone_size: -
cdr3_nt: TGCGCCAGCAGCAAGGGATCGCAGGGGGAAAACACCATATATTTT
cdr3_aa: CASSKGSQGENTIYF

d_call: TRBD1
j_call: TRBJ1-2
v_call: TRBV27
clone_size: -
cdr3_nt: TGTGCCAGCAGTTTACGGGCAGGGGGTAACGGCTACACCTTC
cdr3_aa: CASSLRAGGNGYTF

d_call: -
j_call: TRBJ1-3
v_call: TRBV7-3
clone_size: -
cdr3_nt: TGTGCCAGCAGCCGGACGGCTTTGACCCCTGGAAACACCATATATTTT
cdr3_aa: CASSRTALTPGNTIYF

d_call: TRBD1
j_call: TRBJ1-6
v_call: TRBV3-1/TRBV3-2
clone_size: once
cdr3_nt: TGTGCCAGCAGCCCTACTGGACAGGCCTATAATTCACCCCTCCACTTT
cdr3_aa: CASSPTGQAYNSPLHF

d_call: -
j_call: TRBJ2-7
v_call: TRBV7-9
clone_size: few
cdr3_nt: TGTGCCAGCAGCTTAGCAGGGGGCTACGAGCAGTACTTC
cdr3_aa: CASSLAGGYEQYF

d_call: TRBD2
j_call: TRBJ2-7
v_call: TRBV6-5
clone_size: -
cdr3_nt: TGTGCCACAAACGAGCGGGGGGGCAGACATGAGCAGTACTTC
cdr3_aa: CATNERGGRHEQYF

d_call: TRBD1
j_call: TRBJ1-2
v_call: TRBV5-8
clone_size: -
cdr3_nt: TGTGCCAGCAGCGCGGGGACAGCCCCAGCGGGGGACGGTGGCTACACCTTC
cdr3_aa: CASSAGTAPAGDGGYTF

d_call: -
j_call: TRBJ2-1
v_call: TRBV10-2
clone_size: -
cdr3_nt: TGCGCCAGCAGTGAGTCAAGGACACCTTACAATGAGCAGTTCTTC
cdr3_aa: CASSESRTPYNEQFF

d_call: -
j_call: TRBJ2-1
v_call: TRBV27
clone_size: few
cdr3_nt: TGTGCCAGCAGTCCGCTCGGACCCACCGCCGGCTACAATGAGCAGTTCTTC
cdr3_aa: CASSPLGPTAGYNEQFF

d_call: -
j_call: TRBJ1-6
v_call: TRBV5-8
clone_size: -
cdr3_nt: TGTGCCAGCATACCTCGGGTGGGGAATAATTCACCCCTCCACTTT
cdr3_aa: CASIPRVGNNSPLHF

d_call: -
j_call: TRBJ2-2
v_call: TRBV7-3
clone_size: -
cdr3_nt: TGTGCCAGCAGCTTAGGCGCGAGGGGTACCGGGGAGCTGTTTTTT
cdr3_aa: CASSLGARGTGELFF

d_call: -
j_call: TRBJ2-4
v_call: TRBV7-8
clone_size: -
cdr3_nt: TGTGCCAGCAGCTTAGCCCCGCAGGGGGGCAAAAACATTCAGTACTTC
cdr3_aa: CASSLAPQGGKNIQYF

d_call: -
j_call: TRBJ2-7
v_call: TRBV18
clone_size: -
cdr3_nt: TGTGCCAGCTCACCTGGGACGGATTCCTACGAGCAGTACTTC
cdr3_aa: CASSPGTDSYEQYF

d_call: -
j_call: TRBJ2-7
v_call: TRBV6-5
clone_size: -
cdr3_nt: TGTGCCAGCAGTAGCCAGTGGGGGGCTTTCTACGAGCAGTACTTC
cdr3_aa: CASSSQWGAFYEQYF

d_call: -
j_call: TRBJ1-3
v_call: TRBV11-3
clone_size: once
cdr3_nt: TGTGCCAGCAGCTTAGAAGGGATAAAACCCGGAAACACCATATATTTT
cdr3_aa: CASSLEGIKPGNTIYF